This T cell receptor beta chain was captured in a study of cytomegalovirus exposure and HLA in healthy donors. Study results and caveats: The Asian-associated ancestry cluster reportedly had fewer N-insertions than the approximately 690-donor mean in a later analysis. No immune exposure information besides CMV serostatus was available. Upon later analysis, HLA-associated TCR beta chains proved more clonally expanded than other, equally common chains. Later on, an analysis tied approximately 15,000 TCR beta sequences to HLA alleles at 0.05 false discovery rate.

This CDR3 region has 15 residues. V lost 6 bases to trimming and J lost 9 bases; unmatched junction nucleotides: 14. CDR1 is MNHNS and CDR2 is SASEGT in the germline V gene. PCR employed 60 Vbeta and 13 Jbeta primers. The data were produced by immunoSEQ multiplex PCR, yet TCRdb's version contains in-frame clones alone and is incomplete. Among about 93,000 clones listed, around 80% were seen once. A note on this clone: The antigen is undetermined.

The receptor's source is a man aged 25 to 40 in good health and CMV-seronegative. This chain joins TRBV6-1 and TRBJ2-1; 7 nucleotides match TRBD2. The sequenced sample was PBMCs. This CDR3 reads CASRTAGDFNGEQFF. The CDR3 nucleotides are TGTGCCAGCAGAACGGCGGGGGACTTTAATGGTGAGCAGTTCTTC.